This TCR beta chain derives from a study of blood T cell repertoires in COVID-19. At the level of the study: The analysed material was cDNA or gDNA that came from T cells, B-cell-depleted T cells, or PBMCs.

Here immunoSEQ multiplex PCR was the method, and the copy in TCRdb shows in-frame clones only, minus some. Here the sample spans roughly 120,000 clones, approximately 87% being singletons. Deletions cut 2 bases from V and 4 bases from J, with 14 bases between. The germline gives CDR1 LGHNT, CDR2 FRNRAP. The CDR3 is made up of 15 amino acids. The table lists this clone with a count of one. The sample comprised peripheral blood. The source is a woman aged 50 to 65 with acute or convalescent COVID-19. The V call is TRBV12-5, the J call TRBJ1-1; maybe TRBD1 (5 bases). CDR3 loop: CASGLLGGRGTEAFF. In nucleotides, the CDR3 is TGTGCTAGTGGTTTGCTTGGAGGGAGGGGCACTGAAGCTTTCTTT. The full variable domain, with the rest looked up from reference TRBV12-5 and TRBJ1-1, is DARVTQTPRHKVTEMGQEVTMRCQPILGHNTVFWYRQTMMQGLELLAYFRNRAPLDDSGMPKDRFSAEMPDATLATLKIQPSEPRDSAVYFCASGLLGGRGTEAFFGQGTRLTVV.